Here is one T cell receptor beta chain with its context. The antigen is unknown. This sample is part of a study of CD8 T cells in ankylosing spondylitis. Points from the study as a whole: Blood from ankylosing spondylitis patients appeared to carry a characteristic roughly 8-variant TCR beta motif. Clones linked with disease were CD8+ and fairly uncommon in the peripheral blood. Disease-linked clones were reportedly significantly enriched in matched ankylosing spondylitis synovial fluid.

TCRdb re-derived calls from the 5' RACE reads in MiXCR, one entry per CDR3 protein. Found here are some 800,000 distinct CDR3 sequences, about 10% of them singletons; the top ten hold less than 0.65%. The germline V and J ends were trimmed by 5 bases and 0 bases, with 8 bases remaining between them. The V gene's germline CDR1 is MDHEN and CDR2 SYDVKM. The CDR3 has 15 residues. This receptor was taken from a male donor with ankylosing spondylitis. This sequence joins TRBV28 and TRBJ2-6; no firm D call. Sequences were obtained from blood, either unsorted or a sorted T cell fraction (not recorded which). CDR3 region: CASSPPSSGANVLTF. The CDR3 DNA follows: TGTGCCAGCAGTCCTCCATCCTCTGGGGCCAACGTCCTGACTTTC.